One sample yielded the 25 T cell receptor beta chains listed below, sequenced in a study of technical replicates of blood from several donors. Here immunoSEQ multiplex PCR was the method, and the copy in TCRdb shows in-frame clones only, minus some. The sample shows 45,000 to 55,000 clones, 94% of them seen only once. The sequenced sample was T cells isolated from PBMCs. The receptors originated from a human donor in good health.

In DNA form, the CDR3 reads TGCAGCGTTCTCTCGGACAGGTCCTACGAGCAGTACTTC. Translated, it gives CSVLSDRSYEQYF. V is TRBV29-1 and J is TRBJ2-7, with 7 bases fitting TRBD1. The trim removed 5 bases at V and 1 base at J, leaving 5 bases unmatched. CDR1 is SQVTM, CDR2 ANQGSEA, per germline. This CDR3 has 13 amino acids.

The chain links TRBV11-2 to TRBJ2-5; perhaps TRBD1 as D (5 bases). V was clipped by 5 bases and J by 4 bases, with 14 bases between them. CDR3 length equals 14 residues. Germline V gives CDR1 SGHAT, CDR2 FQNNGV. The CDR3 DNA is TGTGCCAGCAGCAAAAGGGCTAGGGGAGAGACCCAGTACTTC. This translates into CASSKRARGETQYF.

The rearrangement links TRBV6-6 to TRBJ2-5; D may be TRBD1 (6 bases). The length of the CDR3 is 14 residues. V lost 7 bases to trimming and J lost 2 bases, with 14 bases between them. Germline-derived CDR1 and CDR2 are MNHNY and SVGAGI (reference sequence). CDR3 protein: CASTIQGSQETQYF. CDR3 coding DNA: TGTGCCAGCACGATACAGGGCTCTCAAGAGACCCAGTACTTC.

The rearrangement links TRBV29-1 to TRBJ2-3; possible D gene TRBD1, 5 bases. V lost 8 bases to trimming and J lost 2 bases, with 23 bases between them. This CDR3 is built from 16 residues. Germline CDR1 SQVTM, CDR2 ANQGSEA. The CDR3 spells CSHPIDRSSDTDTQYF. CDR3 DNA: TGCAGCCACCCGATAGACAGAAGTTCGGACACAGATACGCAGTATTTT.

This clone has only one observation. The J gene is TRBJ2-7, the V gene TRBV28, with a possible D match to TRBD1 (6 bases). V was clipped by 5 bases and J by 2 bases, with 10 bases between them. The length of the CDR3 is 13 residues. CDR1 is MDHEN and CDR2 is SYDVKM in the germline V gene. This chain's CDR3 is CASSLDRTYEQYF. CDR3 nucleotides: TGTGCCAGCAGTCTGGACAGAACCTACGAGCAGTACTTC.

The chain links TRBV6-5 to TRBJ2-1, with D possibly matching TRBD2 (6 bases). The germline V and J ends were trimmed by 2 bases and 4 bases, with 15 bases remaining between them. The CDR3 contains 16 residues. Germline V CDR1 and CDR2: MNHEY, SVGAGI. Here the CDR3 DNA reads TGTGCCAGCAGTTACACGGCAGGACTACTATACAATGAGCAGTTCTTC. This encodes CASSYTAGLLYNEQFF.

The rearrangement joins TRBV6-5 to TRBJ2-3; tentatively, D is TRBD2 (6 bases). Deletions cut 6 bases from V and 6 bases from J, with 16 bases between. This CDR3 has 14 amino acids. In germline, CDR1 is MNHEY, CDR2 SVGAGI. CDR3 sequence reads: CASSPGLYSDTQYF. DNA of the CDR3: TGTGCCAGCAGCCCCGGACTATATTCGGATACGCAGTATTTT.

The chain joins TRBV6-5 to TRBJ2-3, with D perhaps TRBD2 (6 bases). The CDR3 loop spans 15 amino acids. Germline values: CDR1 MNHEY, CDR2 SVGAGI. Trimming cost V 6 bases and J 2 bases, with 15 bases left between them. The DNA of the CDR3 is TGTGCCAGCAGCTCCCGGGACTTGTTCACAGATACGCAGTATTTT. Amino acid sequence: CASSSRDLFTDTQYF.

The rearrangement uses TRBV6-5 and TRBJ2-7; 9 bases align to TRBD1. CDR1 and CDR2 from the germline V gene are MNHEY and SVGAGI. V lost 10 bases to trimming and J lost 2 bases; unmatched junction nucleotides: 3. The CDR3 has 12 residues. The CDR3 protein is CATGTGTYEQYF. The DNA for the CDR3 is TGTGCCACCGGGACAGGGACCTACGAGCAGTACTTC.

The chain joins TRBV7-8 to TRBJ2-5, with D possibly matching TRBD1 (5 bases). V was cut by 5 bases and J by 3 bases, with 19 bases left in between. Germline lookup yields CDR1 SGHVS and CDR2 FQNEAQ. CDR3 length equals 16 residues. The CDR3 region has the DNA TGTGCCAGCAGCGCCAGCCCACAGGTTCCCGAAGAGACCCAGTACTTC. It translates to CASSASPQVPEETQYF.

The gene calls are TRBV5-4 and TRBJ2-1; 8 bases match TRBD1. Germline lookup yields CDR1 SGHNT and CDR2 YYREEE (reference sequence). The trim removed 4 bases at V and 8 bases at J, leaving 11 bases unmatched. The CDR3 is 15 residues long. The CDR3 DNA reads as TGTGCCAGCAGCCTGTTTCCGACAGGGGATGATGAGCAGTTCTTC. Residues: CASSLFPTGDDEQFF.

This chain uses TRBV6-5 with TRBJ1-3, with D unresolved. The germline V and J ends were trimmed by 5 bases and 0 bases, with 11 bases remaining between them. From germline, CDR1 is MNHEY and CDR2 SVGAGI. The length of the CDR3 is 15 residues. CDR3: CASSRSIGSGNTIYF. The CDR3, as DNA: TGTGCCAGCAGTCGTAGCATCGGCTCTGGAAACACCATATATTTT.

This sequence joins TRBV28 and TRBJ2-7, with D maybe TRBD1 (6 bases). V lost 6 bases to trimming and J lost 4 bases, with 13 bases between them. This CDR3 has 13 residues. Germline values: CDR1 MDHEN, CDR2 SYDVKM. The CDR3 protein is CASSPPGAYEQYF. The CDR3 DNA sequence: TGTGCCAGCAGCCCACCAGGGGCGTACGAGCAGTACTTC.

CDR3 in amino acids: CASSRTDRGHADGYTF. Written as DNA, the CDR3 is TGTGCCAGCAGCCGGACCGACAGGGGGCACGCGGATGGCTACACCTTC. The V and J genes are TRBV5-5 and TRBJ1-2, with 10 bases fitting TRBD1. CDR3 size: 16 residues. Per germline, CDR1 SGHKS and CDR2 YYEKEE (reference sequence). Losses at the gene ends were 4 bases for V and 6 bases for J; bases not matched to a gene: 12. The entire variable domain, with the rest obtained from reference TRBV5-5 and TRBJ1-2, is as follows: DAGVTQSPTHLIKTRGQQVTLRCSPISGHKSVSWYQQVLGQGPQFIFQYYEKEERGRGNFPDRFSARQFPNYSSELNVNALLLGDSALYLCASSRTDRGHADGYTFGSGTRLTVV.

The chain combines TRBV5-4 with TRBJ1-5, with TRBD1 identical over 9 bases. Germline V CDR1 and CDR2: SGHNT, YYREEE (reference sequence). J gave up 3 bases and V 2 bases, and 9 bases lay outside the gene matches. The CDR3 runs to 17 residues. The CDR3 region has the DNA TGTGCCAGCAGCTTAACAGGGGGCGGAGGTCCCAATCAGCCCCAGCATTTT. Translating gives CASSLTGGGGPNQPQHF.

The chain links TRBV28 to TRBJ1-1, with a weak D call TRBD1 (5 bases). The CDR3 covers 19 residues. Germline-derived CDR1 and CDR2 are MDHEN and SYDVKM. Trimming shortened V by 4 bases and J by 3 bases, and 27 bases separated the two germline ends. The CDR3: CASSSSNINARDMDTEAFF. For the CDR3, the DNA is TGTGCCAGCAGTTCCTCAAACATAAACGCCAGGGATATGGACACTGAAGCTTTCTTT.

This chain connects TRBV6-6 to TRBJ2-5; a weak D match, TRBD2 (5 bases). Germline V gene sequence: CDR1 MNHNY, CDR2 SVGAGI (reference sequence). This CDR3 is 16 amino acids long. Trimming stripped 5 bases from V and 2 bases from J, with 18 bases between. CDR3 DNA sequence: TGTGCCAGCAGTGGGAGACGGACGCCGGATCAAGAGACCCAGTACTTC. Amino acid sequence: CASSGRRTPDQETQYF.

The rearrangement uses TRBV13 and TRBJ2-7; 9 positions match TRBD2. This CDR3 is built from 16 residues. Germline V CDR1 and CDR2: PRHDT, FYEKMQ (reference sequence). V lost 0 bases, J lost 5 bases, and 8 bases stayed unmatched. CDR3 in DNA: TGTGCCAGCAGCTTAGGTTTCCGCGGGAGGGTTGACGAGCAGTACTTC. This translates into CASSLGFRGRVDEQYF.

The CDR3 loop is CASSLWTGGGDTEAFF. DNA of the CDR3: TGTGCCAGCAGCTTATGGACAGGGGGTGGGGACACTGAAGCTTTCTTT. The J gene is TRBJ1-1, the V gene TRBV11-2; 10 positions agree with TRBD1. The CDR3 is 16 residues long. Trimming cost V 2 bases and J 3 bases; bases outside gene matches: 6. The germline V gene has CDR1 SGHAT and CDR2 FQNNGV.

The chain is built from TRBV29-1 and TRBJ2-7, with D perhaps matching TRBD1 (6 bases). The CDR3 is made up of 13 amino acids. V shed 8 bases and J shed 1 base, with 15 bases lying between them. Looked up from germline, CDR1 is SQVTM and CDR2 is ANQGSEA. The CDR3 DNA follows: TGCAGCTTCCTGTCCAGGGGATCCTACGAGCAGTACTTC. Translation gives CSFLSRGSYEQYF.

The chain links TRBV7-9 to TRBJ2-1; 8 nucleotides match TRBD1. The V gene end was trimmed by 3 bases and the J gene end by 6 bases; junction bases not matched to a gene: 7. The CDR3 totals 15 residues. The germline V gene encodes CDR1 SEHNR and CDR2 FQNEAQ (reference sequence). This CDR3 is CASSFTGGTGNEQFF. The CDR3 DNA follows: TGTGCCAGCAGCTTTACAGGGGGAACAGGCAATGAGCAGTTCTTC. Based on the CDR3 plus reference TRBV7-9 and TRBJ2-1, the full variable domain is DTGVSQNPRHKITKRGQNVTFRCDPISEHNRLYWYRQTLGQGPEFLTYFQNEAQLEKSRLLSDRFSAERPKGSFSTLEIQRTEQGDSAMYLCASSFTGGTGNEQFFGPGTRLTVL.

The CDR3 is CASSWQGDIYEQYF. In DNA form, the CDR3 reads TGTGCCAGCAGTTGGCAGGGTGATATCTACGAGCAGTACTTC. This chain links TRBV28 with TRBJ2-7; D is perhaps TRBD1 (5 bases). The CDR3 runs to 14 residues. In germline, CDR1 is MDHEN, CDR2 SYDVKM. Trimming left V 4 bases short and J 3 bases short, with 13 bases between.

The V and J genes are TRBV29-1 and TRBJ1-1; TRBD1 matches 7 bases. The CDR3 totals 14 residues. Germline loops: CDR1 SQVTM, CDR2 ANQGSEA. After removal of 4 bases from V and 1 base from J, the junction contained 6 bases not matched to a gene. CDR3 nucleotide sequence: TGCAGCGTTGGAAGGGACAGTACGAACACTGAAGCTTTCTTT. Translated, it gives CSVGRDSTNTEAFF.

This chain links TRBV5-1 with TRBJ2-7; TRBD1 matches at 8 bases. Germline CDR1 SGHRS, CDR2 YFSETQ. The junction had 6 bases not matched to a gene; V was cut back by 2 bases and J by 2 bases. The CDR3 has 15 amino acids. CDR3 sequence: CASSFSDRDTYEQYF. In DNA, the CDR3 is TGCGCCAGCAGCTTCTCGGACAGGGACACCTACGAGCAGTACTTC.

The CDR3 loop is CASSSADSATEAFF. In nucleotides, the CDR3 is TGCGCCAGCAGCTCCGCTGACAGTGCAACTGAAGCTTTCTTT. The V gene is TRBV5-1, the J gene TRBJ1-1, with D perhaps TRBD1 (5 bases). The V and J ends lost 3 bases and 5 bases respectively, with 14 bases between them. Per germline, CDR1 SGHRS and CDR2 YFSETQ. This CDR3 is 14 amino acids long.